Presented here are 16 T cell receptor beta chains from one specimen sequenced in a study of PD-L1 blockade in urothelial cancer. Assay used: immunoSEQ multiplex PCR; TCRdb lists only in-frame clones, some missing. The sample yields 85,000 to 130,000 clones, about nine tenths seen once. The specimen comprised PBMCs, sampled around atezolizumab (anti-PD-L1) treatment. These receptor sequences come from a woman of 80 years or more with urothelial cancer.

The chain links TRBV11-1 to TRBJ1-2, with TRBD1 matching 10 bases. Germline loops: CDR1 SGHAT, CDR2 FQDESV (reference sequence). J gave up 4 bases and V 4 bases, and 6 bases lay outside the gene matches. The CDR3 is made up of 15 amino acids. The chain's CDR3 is CASSYRQGATYGYTF. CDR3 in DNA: TGTGCCAGCAGCTACAGACAGGGGGCGACCTATGGCTACACCTTC. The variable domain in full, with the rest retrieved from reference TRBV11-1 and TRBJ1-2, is EAEVAQSPRYKITEKSQAVAFWCDPISGHATLYWYRQILGQGPELLVQFQDESVVDDSQLPKDRFSAERLKGVDSTLKIQPAELGDSAMYLCASSYRQGATYGYTFGSGTRLTVV.

The CDR3 region is CASSSFSGANVLTF. In DNA, the CDR3 is TGCGCCAGCAGCTCCTTCTCTGGGGCCAACGTCCTGACTTTC. The chain links TRBV4-1 to TRBJ2-6; no reliable D call. Trimming removed 5 bases at V and 0 bases at J, with 5 bases between. This CDR3 is 14 amino acids long. Germline V lookup: CDR1 MGHRA, CDR2 YSYEKL.

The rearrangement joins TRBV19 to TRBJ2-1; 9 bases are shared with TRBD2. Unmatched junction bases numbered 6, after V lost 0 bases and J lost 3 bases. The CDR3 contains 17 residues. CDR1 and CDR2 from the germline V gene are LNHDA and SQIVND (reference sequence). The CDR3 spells CASSIDGATSGYNEQFF. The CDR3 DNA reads TGTGCCAGTAGTATAGATGGGGCGACTAGCGGCTACAATGAGCAGTTCTTC.

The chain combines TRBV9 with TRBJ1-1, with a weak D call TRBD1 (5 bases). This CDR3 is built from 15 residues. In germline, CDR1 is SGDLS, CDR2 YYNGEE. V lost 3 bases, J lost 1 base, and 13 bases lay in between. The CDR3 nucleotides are TGTGCCAGCAGCGCCCAGACAGACCAGAACACTGAAGCTTTCTTT. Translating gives CASSAQTDQNTEAFF.

CDR3 DNA: TGCGCCAGCAGTGTAGGGGTTGGGACTAGCTACGAGCAGTACTTC. Translating it yields CASSVGVGTSYEQYF. This chain connects TRBV10-1 to TRBJ2-7; 8 nucleotides match TRBD2. This CDR3 has 15 residues. After removal of 4 bases from V and 3 bases from J, the junction contained 8 bases not matched to a gene. Germline V gene sequence: CDR1 WNHNN, CDR2 SYGVQD (reference sequence).

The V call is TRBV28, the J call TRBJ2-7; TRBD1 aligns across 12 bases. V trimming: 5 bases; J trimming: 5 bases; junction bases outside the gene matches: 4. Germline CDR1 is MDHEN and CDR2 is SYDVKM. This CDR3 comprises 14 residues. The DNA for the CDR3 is TGTGCCAGCAGTATAGGGACAGGGGGCAACGAGCAGTACTTC. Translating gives CASSIGTGGNEQYF.

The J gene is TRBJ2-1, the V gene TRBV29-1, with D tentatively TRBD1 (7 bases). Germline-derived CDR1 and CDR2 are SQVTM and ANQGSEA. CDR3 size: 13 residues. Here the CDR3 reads CAGTVGTYNEQFF. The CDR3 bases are TGCGCGGGGACAGTCGGCACCTACAATGAGCAGTTCTTC.

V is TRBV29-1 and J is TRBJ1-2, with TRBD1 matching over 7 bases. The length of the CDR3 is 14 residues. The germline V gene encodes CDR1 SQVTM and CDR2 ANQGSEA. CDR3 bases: TGCAGGCTCGGGGAGAGGGGGCGAGGAAATGGCTACACCTTC. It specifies CRLGERGRGNGYTF.

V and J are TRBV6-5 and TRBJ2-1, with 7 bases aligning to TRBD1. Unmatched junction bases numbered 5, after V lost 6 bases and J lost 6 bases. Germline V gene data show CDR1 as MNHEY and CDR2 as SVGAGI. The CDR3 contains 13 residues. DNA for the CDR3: TGTGCCAGCAGAGACAGGGCGGGCAATGAGCAGTTCTTC. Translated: CASRDRAGNEQFF.

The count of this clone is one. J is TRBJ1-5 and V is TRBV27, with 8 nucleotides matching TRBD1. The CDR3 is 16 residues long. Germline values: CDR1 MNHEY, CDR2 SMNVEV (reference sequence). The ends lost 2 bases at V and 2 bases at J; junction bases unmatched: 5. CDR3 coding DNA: TGTGCCAGCAGTTTAATGCCAGGGGGCGGCAATCAGCCCCAGCATTTT. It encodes CASSLMPGGGNQPQHF.

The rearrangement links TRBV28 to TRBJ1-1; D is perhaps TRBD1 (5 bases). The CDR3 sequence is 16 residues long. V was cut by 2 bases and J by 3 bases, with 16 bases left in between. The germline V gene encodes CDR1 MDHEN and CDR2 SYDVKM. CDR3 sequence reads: CASSLSLGGMDTEAFF. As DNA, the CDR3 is TGTGCCAGCAGTTTAAGCCTGGGGGGAATGGACACTGAAGCTTTCTTT. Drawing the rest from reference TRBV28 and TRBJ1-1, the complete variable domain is DVKVTQSSRYLVKRTGEKVFLECVQDMDHENMFWYRQDPGLGLRLIYFSYDVKMKEKGDIPEGYSVSREKKERFSLILESASTNQTSMYLCASSLSLGGMDTEAFFGQGTRLTVV.

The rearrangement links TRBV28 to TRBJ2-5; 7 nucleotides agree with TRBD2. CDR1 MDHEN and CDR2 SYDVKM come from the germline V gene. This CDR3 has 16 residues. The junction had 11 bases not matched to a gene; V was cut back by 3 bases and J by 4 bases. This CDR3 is CASSFGRGRVGETQYF. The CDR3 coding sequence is TGTGCCAGCAGTTTCGGTCGTGGGAGGGTAGGAGAGACCCAGTACTTC. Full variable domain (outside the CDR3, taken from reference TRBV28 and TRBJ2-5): DVKVTQSSRYLVKRTGEKVFLECVQDMDHENMFWYRQDPGLGLRLIYFSYDVKMKEKGDIPEGYSVSREKKERFSLILESASTNQTSMYLCASSFGRGRVGETQYFGPGTRLLVL.

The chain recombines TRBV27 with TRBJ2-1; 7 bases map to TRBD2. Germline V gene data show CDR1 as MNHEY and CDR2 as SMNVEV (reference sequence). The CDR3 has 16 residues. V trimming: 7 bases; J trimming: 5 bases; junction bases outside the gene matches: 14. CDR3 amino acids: CASTGFGAGRNNEQFF. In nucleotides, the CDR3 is TGTGCCAGCACCGGCTTTGGAGCGGGGCGAAACAATGAGCAGTTCTTC.

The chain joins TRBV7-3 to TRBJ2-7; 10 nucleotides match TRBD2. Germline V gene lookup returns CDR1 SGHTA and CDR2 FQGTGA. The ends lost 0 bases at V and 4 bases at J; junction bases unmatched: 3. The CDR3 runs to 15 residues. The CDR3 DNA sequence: TGTGCCAGCAGCTTAACAGCGGGAGGGCGGTACGAGCAGTACTTC. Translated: CASSLTAGGRYEQYF.

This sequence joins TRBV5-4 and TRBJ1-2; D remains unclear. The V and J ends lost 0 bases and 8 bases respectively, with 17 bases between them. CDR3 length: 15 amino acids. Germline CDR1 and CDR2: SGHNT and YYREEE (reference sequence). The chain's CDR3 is CASSLALGQPSGYTF. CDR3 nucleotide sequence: TGTGCCAGCAGCTTGGCCTTAGGTCAGCCTAGCGGCTACACCTTC.

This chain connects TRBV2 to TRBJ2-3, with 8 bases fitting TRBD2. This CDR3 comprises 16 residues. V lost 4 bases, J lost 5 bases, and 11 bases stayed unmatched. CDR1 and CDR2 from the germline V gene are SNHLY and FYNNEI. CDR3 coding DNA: TGTGCCAGCAGTGCCAGGACCGGGAGGGCGGGAGATACGCAGTATTTT. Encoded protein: CASSARTGRAGDTQYF.